This T cell receptor beta chain is from a study of blood T cell repertoires in COVID-19. At the level of the study: Material from acute and convalescent COVID-19 was sourced from the United States, Italy and Spain. T cells, B-cell-depleted T cells, or PBMCs supplied cDNA or gDNA.

Germline V gene data show CDR1 as SGHDT and CDR2 as YYEEEE. Trimming stripped 7 bases from V and 2 bases from J, with 15 bases between. The CDR3 is made up of 14 amino acids. Profiled with immunoSEQ multiplex PCR; TCRdb holds only in-frame clones, not every one. The sample records 70,000 to 95,000 clones, around 88% being singletons. The rearrangement links TRBV5-6 to TRBJ1-2, with D possibly TRBD1 on 6 matching bases. The sequenced sample was peripheral blood. The receptor was derived from a man aged 65-85 years with active or convalescent COVID-19. The CDR3 loop reads CASWLQGLNYGYTF. The CDR3 DNA is TGTGCCAGCTGGCTACAGGGATTAAACTATGGCTACACCTTC.